This T cell receptor beta chain was captured in a study of blood T cells in healthy people across ages. Study-wide findings and caveats: Diversity was higher, and naive CD4+ cells more numerous, in long-lived donors than in aged donors. Underestimates were what the diversity estimates from one million T cells were considered to be.

CDR3 length equals 12 residues. V shed 6 bases and J shed 5 bases, with 13 bases lying between them. The germline gives CDR1 DFQATT, CDR2 SNEGSKA (reference sequence). Samples each had at least 5 micrograms of total RNA extracted. For the second PCR, which ran for roughly 7 to 11 cycles, a sample-barcoded 5' primer and a J-beta primer mix were used. All samples yielded 2.5 million or more CDR3-containing paired-end reads. TCRdb called the 5' RACE reads again in MiXCR, with one record for every CDR3 protein. The sample lists 1.5 million to 2 million distinct CDR3 sequences; roughly 27% were seen once. Comments on this clonotype: The antigen is undetermined.

The sequence came from a woman aged 25 to 39 in good health. Sequenced sample: blood. V gene TRBV20-1 combines with J gene TRBJ1-2; possibly TRBD1 for D (6 bases). The CDR3: CSANTGLYGYTF. The CDR3, as DNA: TGCAGTGCAAATACAGGGTTATATGGCTACACCTTC.